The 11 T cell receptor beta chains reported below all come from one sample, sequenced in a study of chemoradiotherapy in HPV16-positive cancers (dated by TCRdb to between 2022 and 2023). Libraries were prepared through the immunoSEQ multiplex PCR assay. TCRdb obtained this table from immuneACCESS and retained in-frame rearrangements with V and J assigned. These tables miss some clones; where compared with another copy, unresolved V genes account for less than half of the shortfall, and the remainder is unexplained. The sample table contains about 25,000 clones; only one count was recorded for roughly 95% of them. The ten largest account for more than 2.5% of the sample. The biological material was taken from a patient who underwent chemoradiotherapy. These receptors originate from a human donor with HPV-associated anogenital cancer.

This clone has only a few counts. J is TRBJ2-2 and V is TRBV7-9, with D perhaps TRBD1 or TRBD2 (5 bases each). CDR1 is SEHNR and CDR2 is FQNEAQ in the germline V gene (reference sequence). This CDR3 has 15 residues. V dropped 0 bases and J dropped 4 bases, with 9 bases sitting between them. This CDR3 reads CASSLAGDATGELFF. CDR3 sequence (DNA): TGTGCCAGCAGCTTAGCAGGGGACGCCACCGGGGAGCTGTTTTTT.

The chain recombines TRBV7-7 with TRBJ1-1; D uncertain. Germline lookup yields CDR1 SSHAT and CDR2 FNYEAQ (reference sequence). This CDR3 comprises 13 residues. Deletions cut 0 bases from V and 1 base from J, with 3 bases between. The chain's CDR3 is CASSLAGNTEAFF. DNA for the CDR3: TGTGCCAGCAGCTTAGCAGGGAACACTGAAGCTTTCTTT.

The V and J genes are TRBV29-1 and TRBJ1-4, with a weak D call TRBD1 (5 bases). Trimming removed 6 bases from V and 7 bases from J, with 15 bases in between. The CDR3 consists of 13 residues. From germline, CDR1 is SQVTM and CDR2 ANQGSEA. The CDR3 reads CSVSGGGGEKLFF. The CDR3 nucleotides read TGCAGCGTATCGGGGGGAGGAGGTGAAAAACTGTTTTTT.

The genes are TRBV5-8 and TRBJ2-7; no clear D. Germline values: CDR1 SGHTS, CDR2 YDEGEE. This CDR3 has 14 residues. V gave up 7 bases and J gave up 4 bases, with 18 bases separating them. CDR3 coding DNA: TGTGCCAGCCTTAACAAAGGGCTGTCGTACGAGCAGTACTTC. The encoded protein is CASLNKGLSYEQYF.

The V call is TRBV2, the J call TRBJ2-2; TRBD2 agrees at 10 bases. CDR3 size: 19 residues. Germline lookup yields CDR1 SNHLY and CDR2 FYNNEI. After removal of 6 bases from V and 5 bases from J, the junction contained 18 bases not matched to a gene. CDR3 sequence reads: CASRGSTASGGIATGELFF. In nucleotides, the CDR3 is TGTGCCAGCAGAGGCTCTACGGCTAGCGGGGGAATAGCTACCGGGGAGCTGTTTTTT.

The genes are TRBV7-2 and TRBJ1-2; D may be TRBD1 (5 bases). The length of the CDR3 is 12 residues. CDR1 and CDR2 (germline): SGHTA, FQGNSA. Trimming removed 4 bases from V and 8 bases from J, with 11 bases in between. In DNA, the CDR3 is TGTGCCAGCAGCTGGCAGGGTTCCGGCTACACCTTC. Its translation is CASSWQGSGYTF.

In DNA form, the CDR3 reads TGTGCCAGCAGCCAGGCGCGGAGGGGCTACACCTTC. Translation: CASSQARRGYTF. The chain carries TRBV5-8 and TRBJ1-2; D gene ambiguous. Per germline, CDR1 SGHTS and CDR2 YDEGEE. This CDR3 is 12 amino acids long. V lost 4 bases, J lost 8 bases, and 12 bases lay in between. Full variable domain (rest looked up from reference TRBV5-8 and TRBJ1-2): EAGVTQSPTHLIKTRGQQATLRCSPISGHTSVYWYQQALGLGLQFLLWYDEGEERNRGNFPPRFSGRQFPNYSSELNVNALELEDSALYLCASSQARRGYTFGSGTRLTVV.

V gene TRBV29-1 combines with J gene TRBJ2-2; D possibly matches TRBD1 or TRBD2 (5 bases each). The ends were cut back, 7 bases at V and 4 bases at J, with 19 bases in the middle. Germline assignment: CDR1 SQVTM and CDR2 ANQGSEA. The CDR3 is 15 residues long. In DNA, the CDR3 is TGCAGCGCCACCCCGGCTGGGGGATTCACCGGGGAGCTGTTTTTT. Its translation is CSATPAGGFTGELFF.

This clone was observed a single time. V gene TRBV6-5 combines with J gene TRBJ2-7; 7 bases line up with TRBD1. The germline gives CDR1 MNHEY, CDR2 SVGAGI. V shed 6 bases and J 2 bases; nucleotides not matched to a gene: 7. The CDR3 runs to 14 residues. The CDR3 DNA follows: TGTGCCAGCAGCTCCCCGACAGGGCCCTACGAGCAGTACTTC. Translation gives CASSSPTGPYEQYF.

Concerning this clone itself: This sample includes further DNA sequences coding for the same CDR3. Here the CDR3 DNA reads TGCGCCAGCAGCCAAGTGGGGGGTGAAGAGACCCAGTACTTC. Translating gives CASSQVGGEETQYF. The chain is built from TRBV4-1 and TRBJ2-5, with D perhaps TRBD2 (6 bases). The length of the CDR3 is 14 residues. V was trimmed by 1 base and J by 3 bases, leaving 9 bases between them. Germline CDR1 and CDR2: MGHRA and YSYEKL.

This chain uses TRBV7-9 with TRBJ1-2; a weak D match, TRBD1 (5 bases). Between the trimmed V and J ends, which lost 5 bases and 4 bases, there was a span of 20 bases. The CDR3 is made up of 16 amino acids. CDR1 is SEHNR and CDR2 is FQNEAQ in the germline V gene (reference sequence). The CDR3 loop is CASSPRGTGPSYGYTF. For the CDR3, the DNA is TGTGCCAGCAGCCCGAGGGGCACAGGCCCCTCCTATGGCTACACCTTC. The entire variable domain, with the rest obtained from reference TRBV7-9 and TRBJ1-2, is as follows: DTGVSQNPRHKITKRGQNVTFRCDPISEHNRLYWYRQTLGQGPEFLTYFQNEAQLEKSRLLSDRFSAERPKGSFSTLEIQRTEQGDSAMYLCASSPRGTGPSYGYTFGSGTRLTVV.